This entry lists 30 T cell receptor beta chains sequenced from one sample in a study of cytomegalovirus exposure and HLA in healthy donors. The PCR made use of 60 Vbeta and 13 Jbeta primers. The method was immunoSEQ multiplex PCR; TCRdb's version includes in-frame clones alone and lacks a portion of them. The sample shows about 170,000 clones, roughly 85% of them seen only once. Sequencing was carried out using PBMCs. The receptors shown here come from a man aged 25 to 40 in good health and CMV-seropositive.

The chain has TRBV11-3 and TRBJ2-7; TRBD1 matches at 7 bases. Germline V gene lookup returns CDR1 SGHNT and CDR2 YENEEA. The ends lost 3 bases at V and 6 bases at J; junction bases unmatched: 8. The CDR3 runs to 14 residues. CDR3 region: CASSLTGLKGEQYF. The CDR3 DNA follows: TGTGCCAGCAGCTTGACAGGGTTAAAGGGCGAGCAGTACTTC.

V usage is TRBV6-5 and J usage is TRBJ2-7; D might be TRBD2 (6 bases). The germline V gene encodes CDR1 MNHEY and CDR2 SVGAGI. The ends were cut back, 5 bases at V and 2 bases at J, with 13 bases in the middle. CDR3 length: 14 residues. The CDR3 protein is CASSEGAGPYEQYV. The CDR3 bases are TGTGCCAGCAGTGAAGGAGCGGGCCCCTACGAGCAGTACGTC.

J is TRBJ2-7 and V is TRBV11-2, with 7 nucleotides matching TRBD1. This CDR3 has 14 amino acids. Trimming removed 5 bases from V and 2 bases from J; junction bases left unmatched: 6. The germline V gene encodes CDR1 SGHAT and CDR2 FQNNGV. This CDR3 is CASSRSGTAYEQYF. The CDR3 bases are TGTGCCAGCAGCCGTTCCGGGACAGCCTACGAGCAGTACTTC.

This sequence joins TRBV4-3 and TRBJ2-1; D perhaps matches TRBD1 (5 bases). Deletions cut 8 bases from V and 0 bases from J, with 14 bases between. Per germline, CDR1 LGHNA and CDR2 YSLEER. This CDR3 comprises 15 residues. CDR3: CASGRQLSSYNEQFF. CDR3 bases: TGCGCCAGCGGAAGACAGCTCAGCTCCTACAATGAGCAGTTCTTC.

This clone occurred once. This sequence joins TRBV7-2 and TRBJ1-6; D unresolved. The CDR3 sequence is 16 residues long. Trimming removed 4 bases at V and 7 bases at J, with 17 bases between. The germline gives CDR1 SGHTA, CDR2 FQGNSA. The DNA for the CDR3 is TGTGCCAGCAGCTCCCCCCCGGGGTTGGTGAATTCACCCCTCCACTTT. It codes for CASSSPPGLVNSPLHF.

The genes are TRBV29-1 and TRBJ2-5; TRBD2 aligns across 12 bases. The CDR3 extends over 17 amino acids. Germline V lookup: CDR1 SQVTM, CDR2 ANQGSEA. V gave up 4 bases and J gave up 4 bases; unmatched junction bases: 13. CDR3: CSVGGLAGGPLGETQYF. Written as DNA, the CDR3 is TGCAGCGTTGGGGGGCTAGCGGGAGGGCCATTAGGAGAGACCCAGTACTTC.

V usage is TRBV4-3 and J usage is TRBJ2-5; 8 bases fit TRBD1. The V gene's germline CDR1 is LGHNA and CDR2 YSLEER. Trimming removed 0 bases from V and 5 bases from J; junction bases left unmatched: 8. The CDR3 totals 16 residues. The chain's CDR3 is CASSQEAGQGWETQYF. In DNA form, the CDR3 reads TGCGCCAGCAGCCAAGAAGCCGGACAGGGTTGGGAGACCCAGTACTTC.

With regard to this clone: Other DNA sequences within the sample encode an identical CDR3. This chain joins TRBV7-2 and TRBJ1-4, with D maybe TRBD1 (6 bases). The CDR3 is 14 residues long. The germline V gene has CDR1 SGHTA and CDR2 FQGNSA. The V end was cut by 5 bases, the J end by 4 bases, with 11 bases between. The CDR3 is CASSQDRNNEKLFF. CDR3 DNA sequence: TGTGCCAGCAGCCAAGACAGGAATAATGAAAAACTGTTTTTT.

The gene calls are TRBV5-3 and TRBJ2-7; 11 bases are shared with TRBD2. TRBV5-3 is sorted into the ORF group, with uncertain function. The CDR3 is 19 residues long. V dropped 0 bases and J dropped 2; count of bases not matched to a gene: 13. CDR3 coding DNA: TGTGCCAGAAGCTTGGTAGGTTCTAGCGGGAGGCTATGGCCCTACGAGCAGTACGTC. It specifies CARSLVGSSGRLWPYEQYV.

As for this clone: The germline gene is not matched at one end of the junction; a read error may be the cause. The V call is TRBV7-9, the J call TRBJ2-1; D might be TRBD1 (6 bases). The V gene's germline CDR1 is SEHNR and CDR2 FQNEAQ (reference sequence). The CDR3 length is 16 residues. CDR3 protein: CSSSPSDRWGENEQFF. The CDR3 DNA is TGTTCCAGCAGCCCCTCAGACAGGTGGGGAGAAAATGAGCAGTTCTTC.

This chain joins TRBV30 and TRBJ2-7; D is perhaps TRBD1 (5 bases). The CDR3 has 16 residues. CDR1 and CDR2 from the germline V gene are GTSNPN and SVGIG (reference sequence). Between the trimmed V and J ends, which lost 1 base and 3 bases, there was a span of 19 bases. The DNA for the CDR3 is TGTGCCTGGAGTGACCAGCCCACAGGAAAAAACTACGAGCAGTACTTC. It yields the protein CAWSDQPTGKNYEQYF.

The chain is built from TRBV7-9 and TRBJ2-2, with 13 bases matching TRBD2. CDR1 is SEHNR, CDR2 FQNEAQ, per germline (reference sequence). This CDR3 is built from 16 residues. With 6 bases clipped from V and 5 bases from J, the junction kept 6 bases outside the gene matches. The CDR3 protein is CASRGTSGIGTGELFF. DNA for the CDR3: TGTGCCAGCAGGGGGACTAGCGGGATTGGTACCGGGGAGCTGTTTTTT.

The chain uses TRBV18 and TRBJ2-3; no clear D gene. Germline-derived CDR1 and CDR2 are KGHSH and LQKENI. The CDR3 contains 15 residues. The germline V and J ends were trimmed by 0 bases and 0 bases, with 7 bases remaining between them. The CDR3: CASSPPSRSTDTQYF. The CDR3 DNA reads as TGTGCCAGCTCACCACCGAGTCGGAGCACAGATACGCAGTATTTT.

The chain uses TRBV2 and TRBJ1-1; 8 bases agree with TRBD1. With V trimmed by 10 bases and J by 2 bases, 6 bases remained unmatched. CDR3 length: 13 residues. The V gene's germline CDR1 is SNHLY and CDR2 FYNNEI. The CDR3, as DNA: TGTGCCACACAGGACAGGGCTAACACTGAAGCTTTCTTT. It specifies CATQDRANTEAFF.

The V call is TRBV7-9, the J call TRBJ2-7; possibly TRBD1 for D (6 bases). Germline CDR1 reads SEHNR; CDR2 reads FQNEAQ (reference sequence). This CDR3 has 11 amino acids. V gave up 5 bases and J gave up 5 bases, with 7 bases separating them. For the CDR3, the DNA is TGTGCCAGCAGCCAGGGGAACGAGCAGTACTTC. Encoded protein: CASSQGNEQYF.

The V gene is TRBV6-5, the J gene TRBJ2-7; maybe TRBD2 (6 bases). Per germline, CDR1 MNHEY and CDR2 SVGAGI. Deletions cut 2 bases from V and 5 bases from J, with 19 bases between. This CDR3 is 16 amino acids long. This chain's CDR3 is CASSYPGDFNPHEQYV. The CDR3 nucleotides read TGTGCCAGCAGTTACCCCGGGGACTTTAATCCCCACGAGCAGTACGTC.

The chain links TRBV6-4 to TRBJ2-3; D is possibly TRBD2 (5 bases). Germline-derived CDR1 and CDR2 are MRHNA and SNTAGT. The CDR3 runs 13 residues. V was shortened by 8 bases and J by 6 bases, with 15 bases between the two germline ends. CDR3 loop: CASAREREDTQYF. In nucleotides, the CDR3 is TGTGCCAGCGCGAGGGAGAGGGAGGATACGCAGTATTTT.

This clone has only one observation. This chain joins TRBV5-1 and TRBJ2-2; 11 nucleotides align to TRBD2. V lost 1 base and J lost 7; bases outside the gene matches: 12. The CDR3 totals 18 residues. From germline, CDR1 is SGHRS and CDR2 YFSETQ. CDR3 nucleotide sequence: TGCGCCAGCAGCTTGACTTCTGGGGTGACTAGCGGGAACGGGGAGCTGTTTTTT. This translates into CASSLTSGVTSGNGELFF.

This clone was observed a few times. This rearrangement joins TRBV5-5 to TRBJ2-2, with TRBD2 identical over 12 bases. The length of the CDR3 is 17 residues. Germline V CDR1 and CDR2: SGHKS, YYEKEE (reference sequence). V was pared by 4 bases and J by 4 bases, with 8 bases of the junction left unmatched. CDR3 bases: TGTGCCAGCAGCGACCGACTAGCGGGAGCGGTCACCGGGGAGCTGTTTTTT. Translating gives CASSDRLAGAVTGELFF.

J is TRBJ2-1 and V is TRBV10-3, with 8 bases identical to TRBD2. Germline V lookup: CDR1 ENHRY, CDR2 SYGVKD. The CDR3 contains 15 residues. The ends lost 4 bases at V and 1 base at J; junction bases unmatched: 3. CDR3 sequence (DNA): TGTGCCATCAGTGTAGCGGGATTATCCTACAATGAGCAGTTCTTC. Its translation is CAISVAGLSYNEQFF.

This clone has just a few counts. The chain uses TRBV6-5 and TRBJ1-2; 8 bases fit TRBD1. CDR1 is MNHEY, CDR2 SVGAGI, per germline. The CDR3 has 13 residues. J was trimmed by 6 bases and V by 2 bases; bases with no gene match: 2. Here the CDR3 reads CASSYQGANGYTF. For the CDR3, the DNA is TGTGCCAGCAGTTACCAGGGGGCGAATGGCTACACCTTC.

Worth noting for this clone: The same CDR3 also results from other DNA sequences found in this sample. The V gene is TRBV27, the J gene TRBJ1-4; TRBD1 matches at 7 bases. J lost 8 bases, V lost 5 bases, and 14 bases had no gene match. In germline, CDR1 is MNHEY, CDR2 SMNVEV (reference sequence). The CDR3 loop spans 16 amino acids. The CDR3 loop is CASSPLTGVDREKLFF. The CDR3 DNA reads TGTGCCAGCAGTCCCCTTACAGGGGTGGATCGCGAAAAACTGTTTTTT.

V is TRBV7-3 and J is TRBJ2-5; TRBD1 aligns across 9 bases. This CDR3 contains 13 residues. Germline lookup yields CDR1 SGHTA and CDR2 FQGTGA. With V trimmed by 5 bases and J by 5 bases, 3 bases remained unmatched. The CDR3 loop is CASSRGQGETQYF. For the CDR3, the DNA is TGTGCCAGCAGCAGAGGACAGGGGGAGACCCAGTACTTC. The full variable domain, rest sourced from reference TRBV7-3 and TRBJ2-5, is GAGVSQTPSNKVTEKGKYVELRCDPISGHTALYWYRQSLGQGPEFLIYFQGTGAADDSGLPNDRFFAVRPEGSVSTLKIQRTERGDSAVYLCASSRGQGETQYFGPGTRLLVL.

CDR3 protein: CASSLQTSGTTGELFF. CDR3 coding DNA: TGTGCCAGCAGCTTACAGACTAGCGGAACCACCGGGGAGCTGTTTTTT. This chain joins TRBV7-3 and TRBJ2-2; the match to TRBD2 covers 9 bases. CDR1 SGHTA and CDR2 FQGTGA come from the germline V gene. The CDR3 is 16 residues long. V lost 2 bases, J lost 4 bases, and 5 bases stayed unmatched.

The chain links TRBV12-5 to TRBJ2-7; tentative D call: TRBD1 (6 bases). V lost 6 bases, J lost 6 bases, and 12 bases lay in between. Germline CDR1 and CDR2: LGHNT and FRNRAP. The CDR3 is made up of 12 amino acids. CDR3 sequence (DNA): TGTGCTAGTGGACAGGGTGGGGCCGAGCAGTACTTC. Residues: CASGQGGAEQYF.

This chain joins TRBV4-3 and TRBJ2-3; 7 bases fit TRBD2. The CDR3 is 17 residues long. Germline values: CDR1 LGHNA, CDR2 YSLEER. V lost 1 base, J lost 1 base, and 8 bases stayed unmatched. The DNA for the CDR3 is TGCGCCAGCAGCCAAGGGGTCAGGCTAGCGGGCACAGATACGCAGTATTTT. It specifies CASSQGVRLAGTDTQYF.

The chain recombines TRBV29-1 with TRBJ2-7, with 10 bases that match TRBD1. Germline V gene data show CDR1 as SQVTM and CDR2 as ANQGSEA. V shed 6 bases, J shed 6 bases, and the junction held 5 bases outside the gene matches. The CDR3 spans 12 residues. Written as DNA, the CDR3 is TGCAGCGTCGCGGGACAGGGGACCGAGCAGTACTTC. Its protein product is CSVAGQGTEQYF.

This clone was observed a single time. This chain joins TRBV18 and TRBJ1-2; 11 positions match TRBD1. The CDR3 sequence is 15 residues long. V shed 8 bases and J 5 bases; nucleotides not matched to a gene: 10. Germline V gene data show CDR1 as KGHSH and CDR2 as LQKENI. In DNA, the CDR3 is TGTGCCAGCCGAAAACCCGGACAGGGGGCTTATGGCTACACCTTC. Translation: CASRKPGQGAYGYTF.

The V and J genes are TRBV12-5 and TRBJ2-7; the match to TRBD2 covers 7 bases. The germline gives CDR1 LGHNT, CDR2 FRNRAP. The CDR3 sequence is 14 residues long. V dropped 5 bases and J dropped 2; count of bases not matched to a gene: 6. CDR3 region: CASGPESGTYEQYF. As DNA, the CDR3 is TGTGCTAGTGGTCCGGAAAGCGGGACCTACGAGCAGTACTTC. Combining the CDR3 with reference TRBV12-5 and TRBJ2-7 gives the whole variable domain DARVTQTPRHKVTEMGQEVTMRCQPILGHNTVFWYRQTMMQGLELLAYFRNRAPLDDSGMPKDRFSAEMPDATLATLKIQPSEPRDSAVYFCASGPESGTYEQYFGPGTRLTVT.

V and J are TRBV19 and TRBJ2-5; 8 bases map to TRBD2. The CDR3 runs to 15 residues. J was trimmed by 6 bases and V by 6 bases; bases with no gene match: 12. The germline V gene encodes CDR1 LNHDA and CDR2 SQIVND (reference sequence). The DNA for the CDR3 is TGTGCCAGTAGGGTGAAAGCGGGGGCCTTTAAGACCCAGTACTTC. The encoded protein is CASRVKAGAFKTQYF.